Shown below are 32 T cell receptor beta chains from a single sample sequenced in a study of regulatory T cells in long-lasting Graves disease. Sequencing libraries for TCR beta were prepared with iRepertoire HTBI primers and Arm-PCR of CDR3 regions. MiXCR, run by TCRdb on the multiplex PCR reads, gives a single entry per CDR3 protein. The data show fewer than 550,000 distinct CDR3 sequences, around 16% seen once. The time point was: newly diagnosed GD, antithyroid drugs for less than 3 months. The TCR library used RNA extracted from PBMCs. The data were also submitted as part of a second study, on T cells in Graves' hyperthyroidism and ophthalmopathy.

The source was peripheral blood mononuclear cells (PBMCs), collected at new diagnosis, from a patient treated with antithyroid drugs. These receptors originate from a middle-aged woman with Graves disease.

A few counts support this clonotype. The chain combines TRBV20-1 with TRBJ2-4, with 12 bases fitting TRBD2. With V trimmed by 0 bases and J by 3 bases, 3 bases remained unmatched. CDR3 length equals 16 residues. Germline-derived CDR1 and CDR2 are DFQATT and SNEGSKA (reference sequence). The CDR3 sequence: CSARDLAGGVKNIQYF. CDR3 DNA: TGCAGTGCTAGAGACCTAGCGGGGGGGGTCAAAAACATTCAGTACTTC.

This clonotype occurred many times. CDR3 coding DNA: TGTGCCAGCAGAGCACAGGGGGCTTATGGCTACACCTTC. Translation gives CASRAQGAYGYTF. The chain has TRBV14 and TRBJ1-2; 9 bases agree with TRBD1. V lost 6 bases, J lost 5 bases, and 4 bases stayed unmatched. CDR3 length: 13 amino acids. The germline CDR1 and CDR2 sequences are SGHDN and FVKESK.

This clonotype was seen at least ten times. V and J are TRBV7-9 and TRBJ2-1, with D unclear. CDR1 and CDR2 (germline): SEHNR, FQNEAQ (reference sequence). V dropped 5 bases and J dropped 6 bases, with 8 bases sitting between them. This CDR3 has 12 residues. CDR3 residues: CASSASGNEQFF. CDR3 bases: TGTGCCAGCAGCGCCTCGGGCAATGAGCAGTTCTTC.

This clonotype was found many times. The chain joins TRBV6-5 to TRBJ2-3, with 8 bases identical to TRBD1. Per germline, CDR1 MNHEY and CDR2 SVGAGI. The CDR3 is 16 amino acids. With V trimmed by 3 bases and J by 2 bases, 7 bases remained unmatched. The CDR3 nucleotides are TGTGCCAGCAGTTATGACCGGGACAGGTTCACAGATACGCAGTATTTT. Its protein product is CASSYDRDRFTDTQYF.

This clonotype has a count of ten or more. CDR3 sequence reads: CASSSRWDERTNEKLFF. For the CDR3, the DNA is TGTGCCAGCAGCTCTAGGTGGGATGAGCGAACTAATGAAAAACTGTTTTTT. The rearrangement links TRBV11-3 to TRBJ1-4; no reliable D call. The V and J ends lost 4 bases and 1 base respectively, with 16 bases between them. CDR3 size: 17 residues. Germline V gene sequence: CDR1 SGHNT, CDR2 YENEEA.

This clonotype was detected many times. CDR3 loop: CSVGEGGKTQYF. The CDR3 coding sequence is TGCAGCGTTGGTGAGGGAGGGAAGACCCAGTACTTC. V is TRBV29-1 and J is TRBJ2-5; 7 nucleotides match TRBD2. From germline, CDR1 is SQVTM and CDR2 ANQGSEA. The CDR3 is 12 residues long. The V segment lost 4 bases and the J segment 6 bases; nucleotides outside the gene matches: 5. The full variable domain, with the rest looked up from reference TRBV29-1 and TRBJ2-5, is SAVISQKPSRDICQRGTSLTIQCQVDSQVTMMFWYRQQPGQSLTLIATANQGSEATYESGFVIDKFPISRPNLTFSTLTVSNMSPEDSSIYLCSVGEGGKTQYFGPGTRLLVL.

V gene TRBV5-1 combines with J gene TRBJ2-4, with TRBD1 as a possible D gene (5 bases). The closer fit of TRBJ2-1 to the DNA end suggests the J call may be wrong. CDR3 size: 14 residues. Germline CDR1 and CDR2: SGHRS and YFSETQ. The CDR3 DNA follows: TGCGCCAGCAGCTTGCAGTTAGGGGAAAGTGGGCAGTTCTTC. It translates to CASSLQLGESGQFF.

This clonotype was observed a handful of times. The J gene is TRBJ2-1, the V gene TRBV19; no reliable D call. Deletions cut 3 bases from V and 1 base from J, with 7 bases between. CDR3 size: 14 residues. Germline CDR1 reads LNHDA; CDR2 reads SQIVND (reference sequence). CDR3 in amino acids: CASSITGSYNEQFF. The CDR3 region has the DNA TGTGCCAGTAGTATTACTGGTTCCTACAATGAGCAGTTCTTC.

This clonotype was detected ten times or more. The J gene is TRBJ1-1, the V gene TRBV3-1; D perhaps matches TRBD1 (5 bases). CDR3 length equals 13 residues. The germline gives CDR1 LGHDT, CDR2 YNNKEL (reference sequence). The ends were cut back, 0 bases at V and 9 bases at J, with 11 bases in the middle. The chain's CDR3 is CASSQDPRGKAFF. The CDR3 nucleotides read TGTGCCAGCAGCCAAGATCCAAGGGGTAAAGCTTTCTTT.

This clonotype was seen many times. The V gene is TRBV4-1, the J gene TRBJ1-2; 7 positions agree with TRBD1. The V gene's germline CDR1 is MGHRA and CDR2 YSYEKL. This CDR3 spans 14 amino acids. V dropped 1 base and J dropped 4; count of bases not matched to a gene: 3. CDR3 in amino acids: CASSQGQGVYGYTF. The CDR3 bases are TGCGCCAGCAGCCAAGGGCAGGGGGTCTATGGCTACACCTTC.

The chain uses TRBV3-1 and TRBJ1-2; 7 bases line up with TRBD1. Germline-derived CDR1 and CDR2 are LGHDT and YNNKEL (reference sequence). V lost 5 bases and J lost 6; bases outside the gene matches: 12. The CDR3 length is 15 residues. The CDR3 region has the DNA TGTGCCAGCAGCTACAGGGGTTGGTATGAGAATGGCTACACCTTC. Its protein is CASSYRGWYENGYTF.

This clonotype was found many times. The rearrangement uses TRBV28 and TRBJ1-5; D gene unclear. The CDR3 is made up of 12 amino acids. Germline V gives CDR1 MDHEN, CDR2 SYDVKM. V shed 5 bases and J shed 7 bases, with 9 bases lying between them. The CDR3 protein is CASSPPHQPQHF. For the CDR3, the DNA is TGTGCCAGCAGTCCCCCCCACCAGCCCCAGCATTTT.

This clonotype was seen ten or more times. V gene TRBV4-1 combines with J gene TRBJ2-1; D possibly corresponds to TRBD2 (5 bases). Trimming removed 3 bases at V and 8 bases at J, with 17 bases between. Germline lookup yields CDR1 MGHRA and CDR2 YSYEKL. The length of the CDR3 is 15 residues. The CDR3 reads CASSHFSLGSDEQFF. The CDR3 region has the DNA TGCGCCAGCAGCCATTTCAGTTTGGGGAGCGATGAGCAGTTCTTC.

This clonotype came up many times. The rearrangement joins TRBV15 to TRBJ1-5; a weak D match, TRBD1 (6 bases). This CDR3 is 17 amino acids long. Germline lookup yields CDR1 LNHNV and CDR2 YYDKDF (reference sequence). V gave up 0 bases and J gave up 1 base, with 13 bases separating them. CDR3 bases: TGTGCCACCAGCAGAGATCAGGCGGGGACAAGCAATCAGCCCCAGCATTTT. Translation gives CATSRDQAGTSNQPQHF.

The chain is built from TRBV3-1 and TRBJ1-2; D is possibly TRBD1 (6 bases). V lost 5 bases and J 10 bases, leaving 14 bases between the germline ends. This CDR3 is 12 amino acids long. Germline assignment: CDR1 LGHDT and CDR2 YNNKEL (reference sequence). The chain's CDR3 is CASSETGLFYTF. The CDR3 nucleotides read TGTGCCAGCAGCGAAACAGGGCTCTTCTACACCTTC. The complete variable domain, with remaining parts taken from reference TRBV3-1 and TRBJ1-2, reads DTAVSQTPKYLVTQMGNDKSIKCEQNLGHDTMYWYKQDSKKFLKIMFSYNNKELIINETVPNRFSPKSPDKAHLNLHINSLELGDSAVYFCASSETGLFYTFGSGTRLTVV.

This clonotype was observed at least ten times. The V and J genes are TRBV12-3 or TRBV12-4 and TRBJ2-2; tentative D call: TRBD2 (6 bases). CDR3 length: 14 amino acids. V was shortened by 5 bases and J by 5 bases, with 12 bases between the two germline ends. The CDR3 region is CASSLSGSTGELFF. The CDR3 DNA follows: TGTGCCAGCAGTCTAAGCGGGTCTACCGGGGAGCTGTTTTTT.

This chain uses TRBV4-1 with TRBJ1-3, with no clear D. Germline V gene lookup returns CDR1 MGHRA and CDR2 YSYEKL. V dropped 1 base and J dropped 3 bases, with 19 bases sitting between them. The CDR3 is 18 residues long. CDR3 sequence (DNA): TGCGCCAGCAGCCAAGTGCTTCACTTGGGGATACGTGGAAACACCATATATTTT. Encoded protein: CASSQVLHLGIRGNTIYF.

At least ten counts were recorded for this clonotype. The chain has TRBV6-2 or TRBV6-3 and TRBJ2-1; D is perhaps TRBD1 (6 bases). The CDR3 length is 14 residues. Germline CDR1 MNHEY, CDR2 SVGEGT. The V end was cut by 2 bases, the J end by 10 bases, with 15 bases between. This chain's CDR3 is CASSYGPTGQEQFF. DNA for the CDR3: TGTGCCAGCAGTTACGGGCCCACAGGGCAGGAGCAGTTCTTC.

This sequence joins TRBV5-1 and TRBJ1-2, with 7 bases that match TRBD1. Per germline, CDR1 SGHRS and CDR2 YFSETQ. The J segment lost 6 bases and the V segment lost 3 bases, leaving 8 bases of the junction unmatched. This CDR3 is 14 amino acids long. This CDR3 is CASSSPQGSDGYTF. In DNA form, the CDR3 reads TGCGCCAGCAGCTCCCCACAGGGGTCCGATGGCTACACCTTC.

This clonotype has just one count. A much larger clonotype is one base distant, so this may be a read error. This chain connects TRBV3-1 to TRBJ2-7, with 7 bases fitting TRBD2. CDR1 and CDR2 (germline): LGHDT, YNNKEL (reference sequence). CDR3 length: 19 amino acids. CDR3 sequence reads: CASSRSQVGGSSSSYEQCF. CDR3 nucleotides: TGTGCCAGCAGCCGCAGCCAAGTGGGGGGGAGTTCAAGCTCCTACGAGCAGTGCTTC.

Points on this clonotype: As the CDR3 is not closed by the conserved phenylalanine or tryptophan, this likely results from a read error. This rearrangement joins TRBV27 to TRBJ1-4, with D possibly TRBD1 on 6 matching bases. The CDR3 spans 15 residues. CDR1 is MNHEY, CDR2 SMNVEV, per germline (reference sequence). Deletions cut 4 bases from V and 8 bases from J, with 17 bases between. CDR3 DNA sequence: TGTGCCAGCAGTTACCGTGAAGGGGGGGGGGAAAAACTGTTTCTT. This sequence encodes CASSYREGGGEKLFL.

Many counts were recorded for this clonotype. This chain joins TRBV12-3 or TRBV12-4 and TRBJ2-3; D might be TRBD2 (6 bases). This CDR3 has 15 residues. V lost 4 bases, J lost 0 bases, and 11 bases lay in between. The CDR3 coding sequence is TGTGCCAGCAGTTGGGGACTCCTTAGCACAGATACGCAGTATTTT. It translates to CASSWGLLSTDTQYF.

This clonotype was counted between two and nine times. The chain uses TRBV29-1 and TRBJ2-7; 7 bases line up with TRBD1. CDR3 length: 14 amino acids. Germline CDR1 is SQVTM and CDR2 is ANQGSEA. V was pared by 8 bases and J by 0 bases, with 10 bases of the junction left unmatched. CDR3 nucleotides: TGCAGCACTGGGTCGGGACAGAGCTCCTACGAGCAGTACTTC. Amino acid sequence: CSTGSGQSSYEQYF.

At least ten counts were recorded for this clonotype. The chain combines TRBV7-6 with TRBJ2-3; 9 bases match TRBD2. The trim removed 6 bases at V and 3 bases at J, leaving 13 bases unmatched. Germline assignment: CDR1 SGHVS and CDR2 FNYEAQ. The CDR3 covers 17 residues. The CDR3 sequence: CASSLGLAGPWTDTQYF. CDR3 DNA sequence: TGTGCCAGCAGTCTCGGGCTAGCGGGGCCATGGACAGATACGCAGTATTTT.

This clonotype has at least ten counts. The rearrangement joins TRBV3-1 to TRBJ2-2; D unresolved. The CDR3 contains 12 residues. V was trimmed by 5 bases and J by 6 bases, leaving 7 bases between them. Per germline, CDR1 LGHDT and CDR2 YNNKEL (reference sequence). CDR3 DNA: TGTGCCAGCAGCATTAGAGCCGGGGAGCTGTTTTTT. Translation: CASSIRAGELFF.

This clonotype was seen a handful of times. The chain links TRBV6-5 to TRBJ1-5; D gene uncertain. The germline gives CDR1 MNHEY, CDR2 SVGAGI. The CDR3 is made up of 15 amino acids. The V gene lost 3 bases and the J gene lost 0 bases, with 9 bases spanning the gap. The CDR3 DNA reads as TGTGCCAGCAGTTATAGCACACGTAGCAATCAGCCCCAGCATTTT. Protein: CASSYSTRSNQPQHF.

The V call is TRBV10-3, the J call TRBJ1-2; 7 nucleotides align to TRBD1. CDR1 and CDR2 (germline): ENHRY, SYGVKD. This CDR3 spans 14 amino acids. Trimming took 2 bases from V and 4 from J; bases not matched to a gene: 4. The CDR3 sequence is CAISEGTDPYGYTF. The DNA of the CDR3 is TGTGCCATCAGTGAGGGGACAGATCCCTATGGCTACACCTTC.

V and J are TRBV19 and TRBJ2-3; TRBD2 matches at 16 bases. The V gene's germline CDR1 is LNHDA and CDR2 SQIVND (reference sequence). J was trimmed by 5 bases and V by 3 bases; bases with no gene match: 8. This CDR3 has 18 amino acids. This CDR3 reads CASSMTGLAGGPQDTQYF. The CDR3 region has the DNA TGTGCCAGTAGTATGACGGGACTAGCGGGGGGGCCTCAAGATACGCAGTATTTT. The entire variable domain, with the rest obtained from reference TRBV19 and TRBJ2-3, is as follows: DGGITQSPKYLFRKEGQNVTLSCEQNLNHDAMYWYRQDPGQGLRLIYYSQIVNDFQKGDIAEGYSVSREKKESFPLTVTSAQKNPTAFYLCASSMTGLAGGPQDTQYFGPGTRLTVL.

This clonotype was seen a few times. The chain combines TRBV12-3 or TRBV12-4 with TRBJ2-1, with TRBD1 matching 12 bases. J was trimmed by 8 bases and V by 6 bases; bases with no gene match: 5. This CDR3 has 14 amino acids. In nucleotides, the CDR3 is TGTGCCAGCAGACGGGACAGGGGGCTGGATGAGCAGTTCTTC. This gives the protein CASRRDRGLDEQFF.

The count of this clonotype is one. This could be a read error, since a much larger clone is one nucleotide away. The chain couples TRBV20-1 to TRBJ2-3; no reliable D call. The CDR3 has 13 amino acids. V lost 3 bases and J lost 1, with 8 bases in between. In germline, CDR1 is DFQATT, CDR2 SNEGSKA (reference sequence). CDR3 sequence (DNA): TGCAGTGCTAGTCTGGGTGGCACAGATACGCAGTATTTT. Protein product: CSASLGGTDTQYF.

The sample holds many counts of this clonotype. This chain uses TRBV6-1 with TRBJ1-1; D remains unclear. The V end was cut by 10 bases, the J end by 4 bases, with 13 bases between. This CDR3 region has 12 residues. Germline CDR1 reads MNHNS; CDR2 reads SASEGT. DNA for the CDR3: TGTGCCACCCACCGGGAGGGCACTGAAGCTTTCTTT. Protein sequence: CATHREGTEAFF.

In the case of this clonotype: A far more abundant clone sits one base away, making this likely a read error. The chain uses TRBV6-1 and TRBJ1-1; 8 bases fit TRBD1. Germline values: CDR1 MNHNS, CDR2 SASEGT. The CDR3 contains 15 residues. J was trimmed by 0 bases and V by 8 bases; bases with no gene match: 8. The CDR3 reads CASRPGGLMNTEAFF. In nucleotides, the CDR3 is TGTGCCAGCCGTCCAGGGGGCCTTATGAACACTGAAGCTTTCTTT.